This is a list of T cell receptor beta chains from one sample in a study of T cells in Graves' hyperthyroidism and ophthalmopathy. TCRdb fed the multiplex PCR reads into MiXCR, producing one record per CDR3 protein. The sample holds around 250,000 distinct CDR3 sequences; about 24% are singletons and the top ten take roughly 35%. The sequenced sample was blood. The receptors originated from a woman in her 40s with Graves' ophthalmopathy. Each CDR3 is given with its conserved first and last residue. The order of the fields is clone size, J gene, D gene, V gene, CDR3 DNA, CDR3 protein. D genes are given only for firm matches. Rows give clone size only sometimes, using once, few, many, or a class for an expanded clone.

many	TRBJ1-1	-	TRBV24-1	TGTGCCACCAGTGATTTGGGCACCAGTGGGACTGAAGCTTTCTTT	CATSDLGTSGTEAFF
-	TRBJ2-7	TRBD1	TRBV6-1	TGTGCCAGCGGTCGAGGGACAGGGATTTCCTACGAGCAGTACTTC	CASGRGTGISYEQYF
many	TRBJ2-7	TRBD1	TRBV28	TGTGCCAGCAGTTTATGGGACAGGTTGGAGCAGTACTTC	CASSLWDRLEQYF
-	TRBJ1-1	-	TRBV6-1	TGTGCCAGCGAAAAGCCGACACAAGTGAACACTGAAGCTTTCTTT	CASEKPTQVNTEAFF
many	TRBJ2-5	-	TRBV6-1	TGTGCCAGCAGGAACCAAGAGACCCAGTACTTC	CASRNQETQYF
many	TRBJ1-3	TRBD1	TRBV6-1	TGTGCCAGCAGTATCCAGGGGGCTTTCTCTGGAAACACCATATATTTT	CASSIQGAFSGNTIYF
many	TRBJ2-2	TRBD2	TRBV10-3	TGTGCCATCAAGGGGCTAGCGGGAGGCGGGTCTAACACCGGGGAGCTGTCTTTT	CAIKGLAGGGSNTGELSF
many	TRBJ2-5	TRBD2	TRBV9	TGTGCCAGCAGCGTCGGGACTAGCGTCTCCAGGGGGGAGACCCAGTACTTC	CASSVGTSVSRGETQYF
many	TRBJ2-7	TRBD2	TRBV20-1	TGCAGTGCTAGAGATATAGCGGGAAGCTCCTACGAGCAGTACTTC	CSARDIAGSSYEQYF
many	TRBJ2-5	-	TRBV6-5	TGTGCCGCCATAGGGGGGGCAGAGCAACAAGAGACCCAGTACTTC	CAAIGGAEQQETQYF
many	TRBJ1-6	TRBD1	TRBV12-3/TRBV12-4	TGTGCCAGCACCAAGGACAGGGTTGGTTCACCCCTCCACTTT	CASTKDRVGSPLHF
many	TRBJ2-7	-	TRBV6-1	TGTGCCAGCAGTAGGGGCGGGACCTTCCACCTCTACGAGCAGTACTTC	CASSRGGTFHLYEQYF
many	TRBJ2-7	-	TRBV20-1	TGCAGTGCTAGAACGTCCCTACCTGCGGACGAGCAGTACTTC	CSARTSLPADEQYF
many	TRBJ2-7	-	TRBV10-3	TGTGCCATCAGTGATGGGCAGGGCTACGAGCAGTACTTC	CAISDGQGYEQYF
many	TRBJ2-7	TRBD2	TRBV29-1	TGCAGCGTTGAACTAGCGGGAGCGACTACCACCTACGAGCAGTACTTC	CSVELAGATTTYEQYF
many	TRBJ2-7	-	TRBV15	TGTGCCACCAGCAGAGATCCAGGGTACTCCTACGAGCAGTACTTC	CATSRDPGYSYEQYF
many	TRBJ2-7	-	TRBV28	TGTGCCAGCAGCATAGGACAGTACGAGCAGTACTTC	CASSIGQYEQYF
many	TRBJ2-7	-	TRBV3-1	TGTGCCAGCAGCCAAGGGCCTTTCGGGGGCGAGCAGTACTTC	CASSQGPFGGEQYF
-	TRBJ1-5	-	TRBV6-1	TGTGCCAGCAGTGATGTGGGGGGTCAGCCCCAGCATTTT	CASSDVGGQPQHF
many	TRBJ2-7	TRBD1	TRBV7-8	TGTGCCAGCAGCCCAGGCGTGACAGGGTTGAGATTC	CASSPGVTGLRF
many	TRBJ2-7	TRBD2	TRBV20-1	TGCAGTGCTATACCCCTCGGCGGGAGCTCCTACGAGCAGTACTTC	CSAIPLGGSSYEQYF
many	TRBJ2-7	TRBD1	TRBV27	TGTGCCAGCAGTCCCGGACAGGCCCTCTACGAGCAGTACTTC	CASSPGQALYEQYF
many	TRBJ2-7	-	TRBV3-1	TGTGCCAGCAGCCAGATGGGACACCTCTACGAGCAGTACTTC	CASSQMGHLYEQYF
many	TRBJ2-1	TRBD1	TRBV6-1	TGTGCCAGCAGCGAGGGGACAGGGTTGTTCTTC	CASSEGTGLFF
-	TRBJ1-5	-	TRBV3-1	TGTGCCAGCAGCCAAGAGTCAGGGAATCAGCCCCAGCATTTT	CASSQESGNQPQHF
many	TRBJ2-5	-	TRBV29-1	TGCAGCGTTGGTAAAGAGACCCAGTACTTC	CSVGKETQYF
many	TRBJ1-5	-	TRBV27	TGTGCCAGCAGTTTATACATTAGCAATCAGCCCCAGCATTTT	CASSLYISNQPQHF
many	TRBJ2-5	-	TRBV30	TGTGCCTGGAGTTCCCGCTCAGCACACCAAGAGACCCAGTACTTC	CAWSSRSAHQETQYF
many	TRBJ1-1	-	TRBV30	TGTGCCTGGAGTGTAAACCGGGGAAGGGCTTTCTTT	CAWSVNRGRAFF
-	TRBJ1-5	-	TRBV28	TGTGCCAGCAGCTCACACTATAGCAATCAGCCCCAGCATTTT	CASSSHYSNQPQHF
many	TRBJ2-7	-	TRBV12-3/TRBV12-4	TGTGCCAGCAGTTTAGCGGGGGTTCCAGAGCAGTACTTC	CASSLAGVPEQYF
many	TRBJ2-5	-	TRBV30	TGTGCCTGGAGTGACGTGAATTCTGCGACCCAGTACTTC	CAWSDVNSATQYF
many	TRBJ2-5	TRBD2	TRBV11-2	TGTGCCAGCAGCGCCGGGACTAGCGGGAGTATGGCCCAGTACTTC	CASSAGTSGSMAQYF
many	TRBJ2-4	-	TRBV5-5	TGTGCCAGCAGCTTAGGGATGGTCAAAAACATTCAGTACTTC	CASSLGMVKNIQYF
-	TRBJ1-2	-	TRBV6-5	TGTGCCAGCAGTTACTCGTATTCCGTCTATGGCTACACCTTC	CASSYSYSVYGYTF
many	TRBJ1-6	-	TRBV30	TGTGCCTGGAGTCTCCGACAGGATTCACCCCTCCACTTT	CAWSLRQDSPLHF
many	TRBJ2-7	TRBD2	TRBV28	TGTGCCAGCAGTTCCCCCCGTTTAGCGGGGGTCTACGAGCAGTACTTC	CASSSPRLAGVYEQYF
many	TRBJ2-6	-	TRBV7-8	TGTGCCAGCTCGGACGGTCCTTTCTCTGGGGCCAACGTCCTGACTTTC	CASSDGPFSGANVLTF
many	TRBJ2-7	-	TRBV6-2/TRBV6-3	TGTGCCAGCAGTTACGGTCATGCCTACGAGCAGTACTTC	CASSYGHAYEQYF
many	TRBJ2-5	TRBD2	TRBV11-2	TGTGCCAGCAGTCCTACTAGCGGAGGGGGAGAGACCCAGTACTTC	CASSPTSGGGETQYF
-	TRBJ2-5	-	TRBV2	TGTGCCAGCAGTACAGGAGGGGGGACCCAGTACTTC	CASSTGGGTQYF
-	TRBJ2-7	-	TRBV29-1	TGCAGCGTTGTCACAGCCTACGAGCAGTACTTC	CSVVTAYEQYF
many	TRBJ2-6	TRBD1	TRBV27	TGTGCCAGCAGTTTTTCCGTAACAGGGGCTGGGGCCAACGTCCTGACTTTC	CASSFSVTGAGANVLTF
many	TRBJ1-5	-	TRBV27	TGTGCCAGCAGTCTTCAAAGCAATCAGCCCCAGCATTTT	CASSLQSNQPQHF
many	TRBJ1-1	-	TRBV7-2	TGTGCCAGCAGCTCCAACGGGAACACTGAAGCTTTCTTT	CASSSNGNTEAFF
many	TRBJ2-5	TRBD1	TRBV14	TGTGCCAGCAGCCAAGGGACAGGAGAGACCCAGTACTTC	CASSQGTGETQYF
-	TRBJ1-1	-	TRBV30	TGTGCCTGGAGTTCGAGGGAGGACACTGAAGCTTTCTTT	CAWSSREDTEAFF
many	TRBJ1-3	-	TRBV5-4	TGTGCCAGCAGTACAGGGTTCTCCGGAAACACCATATATTTT	CASSTGFSGNTIYF
many	TRBJ1-6	-	TRBV7-9	TGTGCCAGCAGCTTAGGGGAGCTAGGGATCTCACCCCTCCACTTT	CASSLGELGISPLHF
many	TRBJ1-5	TRBD1	TRBV12-3/TRBV12-4	TGTGCCAGCAGTTTCGGGGACAGGGGGCTCGGCAATCAGCCCCAGCATTTT	CASSFGDRGLGNQPQHF